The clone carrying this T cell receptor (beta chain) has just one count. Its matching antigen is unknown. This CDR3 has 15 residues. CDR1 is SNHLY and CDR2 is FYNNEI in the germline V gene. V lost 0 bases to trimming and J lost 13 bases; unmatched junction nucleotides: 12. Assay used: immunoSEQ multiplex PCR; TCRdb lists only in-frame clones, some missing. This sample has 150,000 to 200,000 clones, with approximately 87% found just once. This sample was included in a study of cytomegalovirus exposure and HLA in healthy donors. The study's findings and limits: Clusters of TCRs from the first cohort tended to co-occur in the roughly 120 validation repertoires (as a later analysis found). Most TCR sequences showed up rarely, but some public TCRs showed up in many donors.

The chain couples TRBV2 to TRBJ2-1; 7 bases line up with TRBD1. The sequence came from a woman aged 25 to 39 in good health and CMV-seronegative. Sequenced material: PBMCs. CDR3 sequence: CASSEAGSQGVVQFF. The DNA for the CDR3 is TGTGCCAGCAGTGAAGCGGGAAGTCAGGGGGTCGTACAGTTCTTC.